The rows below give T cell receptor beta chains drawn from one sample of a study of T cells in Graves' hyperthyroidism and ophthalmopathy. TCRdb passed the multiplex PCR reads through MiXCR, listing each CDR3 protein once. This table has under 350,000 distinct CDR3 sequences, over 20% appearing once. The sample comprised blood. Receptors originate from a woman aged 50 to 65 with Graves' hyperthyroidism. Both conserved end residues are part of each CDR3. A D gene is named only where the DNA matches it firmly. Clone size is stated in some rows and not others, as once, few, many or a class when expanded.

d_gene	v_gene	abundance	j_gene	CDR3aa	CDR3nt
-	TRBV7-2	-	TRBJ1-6	CASTQVGGITNSPPHF	TGTGCCAGCACCCAAGTCGGGGGGATAACGAATTCACCCCCCCACTTT
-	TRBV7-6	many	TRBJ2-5	CASRQGGETQYF	TGTGCCAGCAGACAGGGAGGGGAGACCCAGTACTTC
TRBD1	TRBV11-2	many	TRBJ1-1	CASSKTTGLTEAFF	TGTGCCAGCAGCAAAACGACAGGGCTCACTGAAGCTTTCTTT
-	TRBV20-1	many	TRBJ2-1	CSASRGPSYNEQFF	TGCAGTGCTAGCCGGGGACCCTCCTACAATGAGCAGTTCTTC
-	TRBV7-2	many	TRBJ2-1	CASSLAVGREGFNEQFF	TGTGCCAGCAGCTTAGCGGTCGGACGGGAAGGCTTCAATGAGCAGTTCTTC
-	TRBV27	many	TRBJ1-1	CASGIWGAGNTEAFF	TGTGCCAGCGGAATCTGGGGGGCTGGAAACACTGAAGCTTTCTTT
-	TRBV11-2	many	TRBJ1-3	CASSSDSISGNTIYF	TGTGCCAGCAGCTCGGACAGCATCTCTGGAAACACCATATATTTT
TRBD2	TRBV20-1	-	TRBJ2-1	CSARAPGLATLLYNEQFF	TGCAGTGCTAGAGCCCCGGGACTAGCGACTCTCCTTTACAATGAGCAGTTCTTC
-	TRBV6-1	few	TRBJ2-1	CATQTNNEQFF	TGTGCCACCCAGACAAACAATGAGCAGTTCTTC
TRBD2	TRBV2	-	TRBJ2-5	CASSDRSGRGETQYF	TGTGCCAGCAGTGACCGGAGCGGGAGAGGAGAGACCCAGTACTTC
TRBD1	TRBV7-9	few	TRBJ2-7	CASSFLDRGPYEQYF	TGTGCCAGCAGCTTCCTGGACAGGGGGCCCTACGAGCAGTACTTC
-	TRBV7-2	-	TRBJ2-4	CASSPGPALAKNIQYF	TGTGCCAGCAGCCCTGGGCCCGCACTAGCCAAAAACATTCAGTACTTC
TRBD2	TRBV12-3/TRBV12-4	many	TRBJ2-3	CASITGLASPDTQYF	TGTGCCAGCATCACGGGACTAGCGTCACCAGATACGCAGTATTTT
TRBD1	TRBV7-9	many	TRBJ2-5	CASSFGQGATETQYF	TGTGCCAGCAGCTTTGGGCAGGGGGCTACAGAGACCCAGTACTTC
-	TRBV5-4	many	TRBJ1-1	CASMIGMGVGEAFF	TGTGCCAGCATGATCGGAATGGGGGTTGGTGAAGCTTTCTTT
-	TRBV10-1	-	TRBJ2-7	CASSVDTTYEQYF	TGCGCCAGCAGTGTCGACACAACCTACGAGCAGTACTTC
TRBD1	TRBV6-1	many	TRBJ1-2	CASSSQGKGGYTF	TGTGCCAGCAGTTCACAGGGGAAAGGTGGCTACACCTTC
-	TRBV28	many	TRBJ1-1	CASAGATEAFF	TGTGCCAGCGCCGGGGCAACTGAAGCTTTCTTT
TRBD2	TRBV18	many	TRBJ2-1	CASSPFVAGVHNEQFF	TGTGCCAGCTCACCATTTGTAGCGGGAGTTCACAATGAGCAGTTCTTC
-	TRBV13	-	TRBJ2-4	CASSLHGKNIQYF	TGTGCCAGCAGCTTACACGGCAAAAACATTCAGTACTTC
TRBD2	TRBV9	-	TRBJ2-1	CASSVGLGGTYNELFF	TGTGCCAGCAGCGTAGGTCTGGGGGGGACCTACAATGAGCTGTTCTTC
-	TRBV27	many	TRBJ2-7	CASTPYGRSEQYF	TGTGCCAGCACTCCCTATGGAAGGAGCGAGCAGTACTTC
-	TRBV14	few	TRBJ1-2	CASSRQVGDYTF	TGTGCCAGCAGCCGACAGGTCGGCGACTACACCTTC
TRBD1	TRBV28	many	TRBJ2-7	CASRQTGGEQYF	TGTGCCAGCAGGCAGACAGGGGGCGAGCAGTACTTC
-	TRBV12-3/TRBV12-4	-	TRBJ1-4	CASSLRGTNEKLFF	TGTGCCAGCAGTTTACGGGGTACTAATGAAAAACTGTTTTTT
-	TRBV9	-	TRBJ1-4	CASSVDGNEKLFF	TGTGCCAGCAGCGTGGACGGTAATGAAAAACTGTTTTTT
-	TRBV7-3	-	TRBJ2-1	CASSLNGLGGDEQFF	TGTGCCAGCAGCTTAAATGGGCTGGGGGGCGATGAGCAGTTCTTC
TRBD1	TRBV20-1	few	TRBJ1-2	CSAARQGSFGYTF	TGCAGTGCTGCCCGACAGGGTTCCTTTGGCTACACCTTC
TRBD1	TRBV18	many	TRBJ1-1	CASSPSGGNTEAFF	TGTGCCAGCTCTCCCTCAGGGGGCAACACTGAAGCTTTCTTT
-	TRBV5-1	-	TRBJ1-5	CASSLGGGVDPQHF	TGCGCCAGCAGCTTGGGTGGAGGGGTTGATCCCCAGCATTTT
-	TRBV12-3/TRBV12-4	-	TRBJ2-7	CASSFAGPTLSYEQYF	TGTGCCAGCAGTTTTGCCGGACCCACACTTTCCTACGAGCAGTACTTC
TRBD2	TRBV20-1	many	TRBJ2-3	CSATREARGGSDTQYF	TGCAGTGCTACCCGGGAGGCCCGGGGGGGCTCAGATACGCAGTATTTT
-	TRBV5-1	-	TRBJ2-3	CASSSGPSADTQYF	TGCGCCAGCAGCTCAGGGCCTAGCGCAGATACGCAGTATTTT
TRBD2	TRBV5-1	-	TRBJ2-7	CASSPMVAGGSYEQYF	TGCGCCAGCAGCCCCATGGTAGCGGGAGGTTCCTACGAGCAGTACTTC
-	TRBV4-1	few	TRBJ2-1	CASSQTPLEQFF	TGCGCCAGCAGCCAAACCCCTTTGGAGCAGTTCTTC